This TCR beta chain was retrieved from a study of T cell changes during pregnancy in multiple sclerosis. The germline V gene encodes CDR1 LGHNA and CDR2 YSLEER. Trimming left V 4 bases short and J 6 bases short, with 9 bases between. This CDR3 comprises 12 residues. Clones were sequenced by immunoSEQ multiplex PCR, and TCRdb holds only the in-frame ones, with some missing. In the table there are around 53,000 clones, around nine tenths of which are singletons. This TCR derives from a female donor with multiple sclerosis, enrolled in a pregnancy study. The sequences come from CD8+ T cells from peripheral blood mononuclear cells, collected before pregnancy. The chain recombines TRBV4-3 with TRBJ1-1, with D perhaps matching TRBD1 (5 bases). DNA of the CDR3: TGCGCCAGCAGCCGACGGGGGGCTGAAGCTTTCTTT. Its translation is CASSRRGAEAFF.